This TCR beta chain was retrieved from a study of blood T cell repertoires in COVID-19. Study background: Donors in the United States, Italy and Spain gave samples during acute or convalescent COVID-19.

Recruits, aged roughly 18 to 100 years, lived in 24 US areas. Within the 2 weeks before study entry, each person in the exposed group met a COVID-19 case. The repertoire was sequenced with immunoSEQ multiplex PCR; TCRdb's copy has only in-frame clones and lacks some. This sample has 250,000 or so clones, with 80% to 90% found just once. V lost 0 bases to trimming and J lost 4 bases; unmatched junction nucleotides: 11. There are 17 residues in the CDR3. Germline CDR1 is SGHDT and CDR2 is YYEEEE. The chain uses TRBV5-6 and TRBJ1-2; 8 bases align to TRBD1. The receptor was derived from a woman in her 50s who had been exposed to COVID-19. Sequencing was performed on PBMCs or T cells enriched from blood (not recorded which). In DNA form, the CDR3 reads TGTGCCAGCAGCTTGGGACTGGGCGGGACAGGCATCTATGGCTACACCTTC. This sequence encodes CASSLGLGGTGIYGYTF.